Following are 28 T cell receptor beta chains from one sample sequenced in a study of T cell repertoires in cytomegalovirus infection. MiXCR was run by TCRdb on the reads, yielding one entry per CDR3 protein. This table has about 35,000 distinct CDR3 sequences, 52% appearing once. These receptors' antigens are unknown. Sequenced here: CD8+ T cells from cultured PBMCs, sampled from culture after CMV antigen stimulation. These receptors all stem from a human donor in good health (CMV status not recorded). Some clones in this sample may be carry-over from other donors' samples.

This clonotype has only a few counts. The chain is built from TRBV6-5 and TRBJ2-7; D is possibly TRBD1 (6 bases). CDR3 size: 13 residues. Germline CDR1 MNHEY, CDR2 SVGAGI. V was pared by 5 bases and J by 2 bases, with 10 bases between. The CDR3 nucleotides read TGTGCCAGCAGTACTAACAGGGCCTACGAGCAGTACTTC. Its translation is CASSTNRAYEQYF.

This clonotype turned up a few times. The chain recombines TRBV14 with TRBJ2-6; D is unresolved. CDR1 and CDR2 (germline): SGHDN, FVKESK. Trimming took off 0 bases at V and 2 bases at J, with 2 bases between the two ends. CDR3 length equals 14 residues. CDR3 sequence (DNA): TGTGCCAGCAGCCAAGACCCTGGGGCCAACGTCCTGACTTTC. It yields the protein CASSQDPGANVLTF.

The CDR3, as DNA: TGTGCCAGTAGTGGACTAGCGGCCGTTGGGGAGCAGTTCTTC. Translated, it gives CASSGLAAVGEQFF. The chain joins TRBV19 to TRBJ2-1, with 10 positions matching TRBD2. CDR1 and CDR2 from the germline V gene are LNHDA and SQIVND (reference sequence). CDR3 length: 14 residues. V dropped 5 bases and J dropped 10; count of bases not matched to a gene: 8. Combining the CDR3 with reference TRBV19 and TRBJ2-1 gives the whole variable domain DGGITQSPKYLFRKEGQNVTLSCEQNLNHDAMYWYRQDPGQGLRLIYYSQIVNDFQKGDIAEGYSVSREKKESFPLTVTSAQKNPTAFYLCASSGLAAVGEQFFGPGTRLTVL.

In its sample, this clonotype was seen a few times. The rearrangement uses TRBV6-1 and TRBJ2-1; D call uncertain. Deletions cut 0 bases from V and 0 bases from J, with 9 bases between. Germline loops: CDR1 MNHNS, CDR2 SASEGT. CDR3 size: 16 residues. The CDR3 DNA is TGTGCCAGCAGTGAAGCGCTCGGAAGCTCCTACAATGAGCAGTTCTTC. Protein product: CASSEALGSSYNEQFF.

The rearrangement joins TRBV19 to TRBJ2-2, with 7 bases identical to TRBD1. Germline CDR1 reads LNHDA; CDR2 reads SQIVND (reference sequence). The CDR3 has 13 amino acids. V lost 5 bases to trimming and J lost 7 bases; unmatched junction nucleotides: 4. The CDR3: CASSLDRYGELFF. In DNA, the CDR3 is TGTGCCAGTAGTCTGGACAGGTACGGGGAGCTGTTTTTT.

The chain's CDR3 is CAIGERGSNQPQHF. CDR3 sequence (DNA): TGTGCCATTGGGGAGAGGGGAAGCAATCAGCCCCAGCATTTT. The chain joins TRBV24-1 to TRBJ1-5, with D perhaps matching TRBD1 (5 bases). The germline gives CDR1 KGHDR, CDR2 SFDVKD. The V and J ends lost 11 bases and 1 base respectively, with 14 bases between them. The CDR3 spans 14 residues.

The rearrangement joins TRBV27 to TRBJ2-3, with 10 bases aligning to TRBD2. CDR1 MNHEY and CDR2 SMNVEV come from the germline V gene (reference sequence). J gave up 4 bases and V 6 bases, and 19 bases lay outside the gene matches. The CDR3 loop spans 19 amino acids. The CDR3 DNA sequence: TGTGCCAGCAGGGGTAGAGAGCCAGCGGGGGGGTCGGGTGCAGATACGCAGTATTTT. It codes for CASRGREPAGGSGADTQYF.

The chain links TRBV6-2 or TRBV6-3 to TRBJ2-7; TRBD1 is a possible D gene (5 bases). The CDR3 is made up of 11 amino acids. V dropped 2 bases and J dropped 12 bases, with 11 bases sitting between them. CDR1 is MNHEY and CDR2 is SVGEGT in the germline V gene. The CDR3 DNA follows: TGTGCCAGCAGTTACGGGGCCAGGGCGTACTTC. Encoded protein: CASSYGARAYF.

CDR3 nucleotide sequence: TGCAGTGCTAGGAGTGCGGGACTAAACTATGGCTACACCTTC. Amino acid sequence: CSARSAGLNYGYTF. This chain connects TRBV20-1 to TRBJ1-2, with D perhaps TRBD1 (5 bases). The V end lost 3 bases, the J end lost 2 bases, and 13 bases lay between the germline ends. From germline, CDR1 is DFQATT and CDR2 SNEGSKA (reference sequence). This CDR3 region has 14 residues.

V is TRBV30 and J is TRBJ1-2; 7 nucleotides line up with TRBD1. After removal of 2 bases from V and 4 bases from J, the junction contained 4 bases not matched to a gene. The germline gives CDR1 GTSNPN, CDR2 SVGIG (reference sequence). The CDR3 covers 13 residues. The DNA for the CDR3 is TGTGCCTGGAGTCCACAGGGGATCTATGGCTACACCTTC. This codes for CAWSPQGIYGYTF.

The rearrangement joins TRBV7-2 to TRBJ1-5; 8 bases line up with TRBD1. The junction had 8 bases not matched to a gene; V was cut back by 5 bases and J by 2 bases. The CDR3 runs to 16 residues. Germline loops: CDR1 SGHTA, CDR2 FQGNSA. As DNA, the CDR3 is TGTGCCAGCAGCCCCAGACAGGGGAACGGCAATCAGCCCCAGCATTTT. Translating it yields CASSPRQGNGNQPQHF.

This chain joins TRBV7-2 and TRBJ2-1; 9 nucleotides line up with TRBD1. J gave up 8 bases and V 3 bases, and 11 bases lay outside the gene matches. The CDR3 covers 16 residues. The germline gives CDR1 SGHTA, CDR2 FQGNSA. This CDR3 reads CASSLGGQGYDDEQFF. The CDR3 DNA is TGTGCCAGCAGCTTGGGCGGACAGGGGTATGACGATGAGCAGTTCTTC.

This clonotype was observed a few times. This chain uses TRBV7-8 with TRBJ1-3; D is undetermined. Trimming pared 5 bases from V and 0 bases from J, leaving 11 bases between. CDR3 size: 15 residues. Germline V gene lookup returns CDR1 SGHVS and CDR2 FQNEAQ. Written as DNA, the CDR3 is TGTGCCAGCAGCCCACGGTGGGTCTCTGGAAACACCATATATTTT. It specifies CASSPRWVSGNTIYF.

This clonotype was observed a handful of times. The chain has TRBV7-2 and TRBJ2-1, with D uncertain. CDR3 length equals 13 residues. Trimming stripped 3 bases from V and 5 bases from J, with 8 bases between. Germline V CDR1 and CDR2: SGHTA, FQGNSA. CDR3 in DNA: TGTGCCAGCAGCTTTAACACTAACAATGAGCAGTTCTTC. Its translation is CASSFNTNNEQFF.

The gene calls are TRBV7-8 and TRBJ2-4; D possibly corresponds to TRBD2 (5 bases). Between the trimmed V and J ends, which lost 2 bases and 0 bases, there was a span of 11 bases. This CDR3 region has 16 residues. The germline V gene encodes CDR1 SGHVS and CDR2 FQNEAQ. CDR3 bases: TGTGCCAGCAGCTTACCCCGGGATCTAGCCAAAAACATTCAGTACTTC. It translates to CASSLPRDLAKNIQYF. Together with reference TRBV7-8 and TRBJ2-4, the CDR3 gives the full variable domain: GAGVSQSPRYKVAKRGQDVALRCDPISGHVSLFWYQQALGQGPEFLTYFQNEAQLDKSGLPSDRFFAERPEGSVSTLKIQRTQQEDSAVYLCASSLPRDLAKNIQYFGAGTRLSVL.

The CDR3 here is CASSGLASVRGYNEQFF. Here the CDR3 DNA reads TGTGCCAGCAGTGGACTAGCGTCCGTAAGGGGGTACAATGAGCAGTTCTTC. V gene TRBV28 combines with J gene TRBJ2-1; TRBD2 agrees at 9 bases. From germline, CDR1 is MDHEN and CDR2 SYDVKM. CDR3 length: 17 amino acids. The J segment lost 4 bases and the V segment lost 5 bases, leaving 12 bases of the junction unmatched.

CDR3 in amino acids: CASSSGLAGRHEQYF. As DNA, the CDR3 is TGTGCCAGCAGCTCCGGACTAGCGGGTAGGCACGAGCAGTACTTC. This chain links TRBV7-3 with TRBJ2-7, with 11 bases aligning to TRBD2. The CDR3 extends over 15 amino acids. J was trimmed by 5 bases and V by 4 bases; bases with no gene match: 7. Looked up from germline, CDR1 is SGHTA and CDR2 is FQGTGA.

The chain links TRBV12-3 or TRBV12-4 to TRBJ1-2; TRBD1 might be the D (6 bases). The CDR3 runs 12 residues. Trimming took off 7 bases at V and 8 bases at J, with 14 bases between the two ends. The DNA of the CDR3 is TGTGCCAGCATGACAGGTGTTGAGGGCTACACCTTC. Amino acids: CASMTGVEGYTF.

The CDR3 region is CSVVGGESSYNEQFF. As DNA, the CDR3 is TGCAGCGTTGTAGGGGGAGAAAGCTCCTACAATGAGCAGTTCTTC. The chain is built from TRBV29-1 and TRBJ2-1; D perhaps matches TRBD1 (6 bases). V was trimmed by 4 bases and J by 0 bases, leaving 13 bases between them. CDR1 is SQVTM, CDR2 ANQGSEA, per germline. CDR3 length: 15 residues.

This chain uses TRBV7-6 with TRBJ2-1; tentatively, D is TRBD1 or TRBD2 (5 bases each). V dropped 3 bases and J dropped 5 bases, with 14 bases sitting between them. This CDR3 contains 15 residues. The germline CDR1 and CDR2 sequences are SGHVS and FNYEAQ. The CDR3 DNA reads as TGTGCCAGCAGCTTCTTAGCGAGGGGAGACAATGAGCAGTTCTTC. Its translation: CASSFLARGDNEQFF.

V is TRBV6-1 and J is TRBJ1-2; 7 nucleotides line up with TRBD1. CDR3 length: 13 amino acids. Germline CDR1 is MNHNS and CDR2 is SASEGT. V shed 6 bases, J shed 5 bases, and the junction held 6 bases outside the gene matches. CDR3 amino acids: CASSRDSNYGYTF. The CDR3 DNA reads TGTGCCAGCAGCCGGGACAGCAATTATGGCTACACCTTC.

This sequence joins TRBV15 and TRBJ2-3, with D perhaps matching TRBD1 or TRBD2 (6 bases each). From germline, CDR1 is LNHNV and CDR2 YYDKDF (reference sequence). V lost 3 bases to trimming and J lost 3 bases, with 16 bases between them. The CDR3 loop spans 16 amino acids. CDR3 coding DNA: TGTGCCACCAGCAGGAAAGGGTCGGGGGCAACAGATACGCAGTATTTT. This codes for CATSRKGSGATDTQYF.

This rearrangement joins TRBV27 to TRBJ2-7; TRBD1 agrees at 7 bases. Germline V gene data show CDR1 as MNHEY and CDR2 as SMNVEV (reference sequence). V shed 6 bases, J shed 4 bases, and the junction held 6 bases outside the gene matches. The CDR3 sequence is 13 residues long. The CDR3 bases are TGTGCCAGCAGCCGAGGGGGCTGGTACGAGCAGTACTTC. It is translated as CASSRGGWYEQYF.

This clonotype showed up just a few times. The CDR3 here is CASSRGLNHGTGGMNTEAFF. CDR3 nucleotides: TGCGCCAGCAGTCGCGGCTTAAATCATGGGACAGGGGGAATGAACACTGAAGCTTTCTTT. The chain is built from TRBV23-1 and TRBJ1-1, with TRBD1 matching over 11 bases. TRBV23-1 is an open reading frame whose function is uncertain. The ends lost 4 bases at V and 0 bases at J; junction bases unmatched: 16. The CDR3 length is 20 residues.

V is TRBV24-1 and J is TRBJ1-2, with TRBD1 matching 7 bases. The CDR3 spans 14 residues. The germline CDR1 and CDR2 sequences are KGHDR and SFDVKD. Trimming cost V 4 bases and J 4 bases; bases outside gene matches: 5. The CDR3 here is CATSESTGTYGYTF. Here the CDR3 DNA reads TGTGCCACCAGTGAATCGACAGGGACCTATGGCTACACCTTC.

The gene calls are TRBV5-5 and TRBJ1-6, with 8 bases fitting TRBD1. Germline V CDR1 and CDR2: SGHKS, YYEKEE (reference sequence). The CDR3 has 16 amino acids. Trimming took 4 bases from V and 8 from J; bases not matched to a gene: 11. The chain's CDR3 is CASSPVKGQAHSPLHF. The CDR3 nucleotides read TGTGCCAGCAGCCCCGTCAAGGGACAGGCCCATTCACCCCTCCACTTT.

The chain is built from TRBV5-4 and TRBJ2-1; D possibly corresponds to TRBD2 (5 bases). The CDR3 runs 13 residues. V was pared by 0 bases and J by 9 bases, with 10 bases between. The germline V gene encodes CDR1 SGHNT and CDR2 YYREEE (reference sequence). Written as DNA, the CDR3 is TGTGCCAGCAGCTTGGAAGCAAGCGGTGAGCAGTTCTTC. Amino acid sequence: CASSLEASGEQFF.

CDR3 protein: CAGGEGEDAKETQYF. In DNA, the CDR3 is TGTGCCGGGGGGGAAGGTGAGGACGCCAAAGAGACCCAGTACTTC. V usage is TRBV19 and J usage is TRBJ2-5; 7 bases are a match to TRBD2. V lost 11 bases and J lost 3; bases outside the gene matches: 15. The germline CDR1 and CDR2 sequences are LNHDA and SQIVND (reference sequence). The CDR3 runs 15 residues.